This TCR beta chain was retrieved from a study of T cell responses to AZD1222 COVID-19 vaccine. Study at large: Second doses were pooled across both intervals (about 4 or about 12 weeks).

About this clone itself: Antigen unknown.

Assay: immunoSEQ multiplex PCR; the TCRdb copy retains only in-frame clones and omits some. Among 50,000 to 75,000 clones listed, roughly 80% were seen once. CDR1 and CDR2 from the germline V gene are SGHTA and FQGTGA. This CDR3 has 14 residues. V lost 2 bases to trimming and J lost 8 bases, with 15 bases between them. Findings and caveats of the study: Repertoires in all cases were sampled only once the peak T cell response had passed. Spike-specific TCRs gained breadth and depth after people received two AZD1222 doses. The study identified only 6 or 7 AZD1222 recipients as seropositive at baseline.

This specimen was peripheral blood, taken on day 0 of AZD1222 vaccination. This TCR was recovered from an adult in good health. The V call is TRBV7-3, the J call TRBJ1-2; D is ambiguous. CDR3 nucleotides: TGTGCCAGCAGCTTAGGACGGCTCTTGACCGGCTACACCTTC. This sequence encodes CASSLGRLLTGYTF.